Shown below are 26 T cell receptor beta chains from a single sample sequenced in a study of blood T cell repertoires in COVID-19. Profiled with immunoSEQ multiplex PCR; TCRdb holds only in-frame clones, not every one. The table records about 150,000 clones, approximately 86% of them present only once. Sequenced input: peripheral blood. The receptors were sampled from a man aged 65 to 85 with acute or convalescent COVID-19.

This chain links TRBV28 with TRBJ1-2; 8 nucleotides agree with TRBD1. Unmatched junction bases numbered 12, after V lost 8 bases and J lost 7 bases. The CDR3 consists of 14 residues. From germline, CDR1 is MDHEN and CDR2 SYDVKM. CDR3 in DNA: TGTGCCAGCTGGGTAGGCAGGGGGCTGGGTGGCTACACCTTC. Its protein is CASWVGRGLGGYTF.

This clone was observed a few times. This rearrangement joins TRBV5-8 to TRBJ2-5; TRBD1 matches 9 bases. The V segment lost 0 bases and the J segment 6 bases; nucleotides outside the gene matches: 9. Germline V gene sequence: CDR1 SGHTS, CDR2 YDEGEE. The CDR3 loop spans 16 amino acids. The CDR3: CASSLAGTGIGKTQYF. The DNA of the CDR3 is TGTGCCAGCAGCTTGGCCGGGACAGGGATTGGAAAGACCCAGTACTTC.

The chain recombines TRBV3-1 (or the pseudogene TRBV3-2) with TRBJ2-3, with 11 bases fitting TRBD2. The V gene end was trimmed by 0 bases and the J gene end by 3 bases; junction bases not matched to a gene: 5. The CDR3 covers 17 residues. The germline V gene encodes CDR1 LGHDT and CDR2 YNNKEL (reference sequence). The CDR3 nucleotides read TGTGCCAGCAGCCAAGAGGGCCTAGCGGGAGGTACAGATACGCAGTATTTT. Protein: CASSQEGLAGGTDTQYF.

This chain uses TRBV9 with TRBJ2-3; TRBD2 matches 7 bases. The CDR3 spans 17 residues. Germline V gene lookup returns CDR1 SGDLS and CDR2 YYNGEE. The trim removed 2 bases at V and 2 bases at J, leaving 11 bases unmatched. CDR3 DNA: TGTGCCAGCAGCGTCCCGGATAGCGGGTGGCCCACAGATACGCAGTATTTT. It specifies CASSVPDSGWPTDTQYF.

This clone was seen only once. The DNA of the CDR3 is TGTGCCAGCAGCCCCAGCGGGAGTCGCACAGATACGCAGTATTTT. Protein: CASSPSGSRTDTQYF. The gene calls are TRBV7-3 and TRBJ2-3; 8 bases fit TRBD2. From germline, CDR1 is SGHTA and CDR2 FQGTGA. The CDR3 is made up of 15 amino acids. With 5 bases clipped from V and 1 base from J, the junction kept 5 bases outside the gene matches.

V gene TRBV19 combines with J gene TRBJ2-3, with D uncertain. The CDR3 loop spans 12 amino acids. Trimming removed 8 bases at V and 6 bases at J, with 12 bases between. Germline V gene sequence: CDR1 LNHDA, CDR2 SQIVND (reference sequence). CDR3: CASGFAHDTQYF. The CDR3 DNA reads as TGTGCCAGTGGTTTTGCACACGATACGCAGTATTTT.

The chain joins TRBV5-6 to TRBJ2-7; 10 bases agree with TRBD1. V shed 4 bases and J 2 bases; nucleotides not matched to a gene: 3. This CDR3 comprises 14 residues. The V gene's germline CDR1 is SGHDT and CDR2 YYEEEE. DNA for the CDR3: TGTGCCAGCAGCCGACAGGGGGCCCCCTACGAGCAGTACTTC. It encodes CASSRQGAPYEQYF.

The chain links TRBV5-1 to TRBJ2-1; maybe TRBD1 (6 bases). CDR3 length: 14 amino acids. V lost 4 bases and J 8 bases, leaving 16 bases between the germline ends. Germline CDR1 reads SGHRS; CDR2 reads YFSETQ. The CDR3: CASSPTGAGYEQFF. The CDR3 coding sequence is TGCGCCAGCAGCCCGACAGGCGCTGGTTATGAGCAGTTCTTC. Variable domain in full (rest from reference TRBV5-1 and TRBJ2-1): KAGVTQTPRYLIKTRGQQVTLSCSPISGHRSVSWYQQTPGQGLQFLFEYFSETQRNKGNFPGRFSGRQFSNSRSEMNVSTLELGDSALYLCASSPTGAGYEQFFGPGTRLTVL.

The gene calls are TRBV11-2 and TRBJ2-3; 12 nucleotides match TRBD2. CDR3 length: 14 residues. With 6 bases clipped from V and 4 bases from J, the junction kept 2 bases outside the gene matches. Germline V gene lookup returns CDR1 SGHAT and CDR2 FQNNGV. This chain's CDR3 is CASRLAGGPDTQYF. In nucleotides, the CDR3 is TGTGCCAGCAGGCTAGCGGGAGGGCCAGATACGCAGTATTTT. The complete variable domain, with remaining parts taken from reference TRBV11-2 and TRBJ2-3, reads EAGVAQSPRYKIIEKRQSVAFWCNPISGHATLYWYQQILGQGPKLLIQFQNNGVVDDSQLPKDRFSAERLKGVDSTLKIQPAKLEDSAVYLCASRLAGGPDTQYFGPGTRLTVL.

The J gene is TRBJ2-3, the V gene TRBV29-1; the D gene is possibly TRBD1 (7 bases). The CDR3 runs 13 residues. Looked up from germline, CDR1 is SQVTM and CDR2 is ANQGSEA. V was shortened by 4 bases and J by 4 bases, with 12 bases between the two germline ends. CDR3 sequence reads: CSVVEGAPDTQYF. The CDR3 DNA reads TGCAGCGTTGTGGAGGGGGCCCCAGATACGCAGTATTTT.

Here the CDR3 DNA reads TGTGCCAGCAGTTTAACAGGGGGACATGAAAAACTGTTTTTT. Its translation: CASSLTGGHEKLFF. V gene TRBV27 combines with J gene TRBJ1-4, with 8 bases that match TRBD1. This CDR3 region has 14 residues. V was pared by 2 bases and J by 6 bases, with 2 bases of the junction left unmatched. Per the germline V gene, CDR1 is MNHEY and CDR2 is SMNVEV (reference sequence).

The chain has TRBV27 and TRBJ2-5, with D uncertain. The germline V gene encodes CDR1 MNHEY and CDR2 SMNVEV (reference sequence). The CDR3 is made up of 13 amino acids. V lost 3 bases to trimming and J lost 4 bases, with 9 bases between them. The CDR3, as DNA: TGTGCCAGCAGTTTGAGTGGTCGAGAGACCCAGTACTTC. Protein: CASSLSGRETQYF.

The chain joins TRBV19 to TRBJ2-3, with 10 bases fitting TRBD2. Trimming took 5 bases from V and 1 from J; bases not matched to a gene: 12. The CDR3 covers 18 residues. CDR1 LNHDA and CDR2 SQIVND come from the germline V gene (reference sequence). CDR3 amino acids: CASSGRTSGALGTDTQYF. The CDR3 DNA sequence: TGTGCCAGTAGTGGTCGGACTAGCGGAGCTCTTGGCACAGATACGCAGTATTTT.

The V and J genes are TRBV28 and TRBJ1-5; D not resolved. Germline CDR1 and CDR2: MDHEN and SYDVKM. Trimming took 2 bases from V and 4 from J, leaving 12 bases between them. The CDR3 has 15 residues. This CDR3 reads CASSLVSQVNQPQHF. In DNA, the CDR3 is TGTGCCAGCAGTTTAGTTTCCCAGGTAAATCAGCCCCAGCATTTT.

The chain couples TRBV29-1 to TRBJ1-1; D not resolved. V lost 6 bases to trimming and J lost 0 bases, with 11 bases between them. CDR1 is SQVTM and CDR2 is ANQGSEA in the germline V gene. This CDR3 has 13 amino acids. CDR3 residues: CSVRRGLNTEAFF. Here the CDR3 DNA reads TGCAGCGTGAGGCGAGGCTTGAACACTGAAGCTTTCTTT.

In this sample, this clone turned up once. This chain connects TRBV7-2 to TRBJ2-7, with TRBD1 matching over 8 bases. The length of the CDR3 is 15 residues. V shed 5 bases and J 2 bases; nucleotides not matched to a gene: 8. CDR1 is SGHTA and CDR2 is FQGNSA in the germline V gene. The CDR3 sequence is CASSPLTGGPYEQYF. CDR3 nucleotide sequence: TGTGCCAGCAGCCCCCTCACAGGGGGGCCCTACGAGCAGTACTTC. The variable domain in full, completed from reference TRBV7-2 and TRBJ2-7, reads GAGVSQSPSNKVTEKGKDVELRCDPISGHTALYWYRQSLGQGLEFLIYFQGNSAPDKSGLPSDRFSAERTGGSVSTLTIQRTQQEDSAVYLCASSPLTGGPYEQYFGPGTRLTVT.

This chain links TRBV19 with TRBJ1-1, with a weak D call TRBD1 (5 bases). Germline CDR1 reads LNHDA; CDR2 reads SQIVND (reference sequence). CDR3 length: 15 amino acids. The ends were cut back, 8 bases at V and 7 bases at J, with 23 bases in the middle. CDR3 nucleotide sequence: TGTGCCAGTCATAGGGCAGGCGCCTCGGGGGGTGAAGCTTTCTTT. Translation: CASHRAGASGGEAFF.

This clone was seen only a few times. This chain connects TRBV11-2 to TRBJ2-3; no clear D gene. CDR3 length: 17 amino acids. From germline, CDR1 is SGHAT and CDR2 FQNNGV. V shed 0 bases and J shed 0 bases, with 13 bases lying between them. The CDR3 region is CASSLEGGRSSTDTQYF. The CDR3 region has the DNA TGTGCCAGCAGCTTAGAAGGCGGCAGATCTAGCACAGATACGCAGTATTTT. The whole variable domain, remainder taken from reference TRBV11-2 and TRBJ2-3, is EAGVAQSPRYKIIEKRQSVAFWCNPISGHATLYWYQQILGQGPKLLIQFQNNGVVDDSQLPKDRFSAERLKGVDSTLKIQPAKLEDSAVYLCASSLEGGRSSTDTQYFGPGTRLTVL.

CDR3 sequence: CASSRMTGEREQFF. The CDR3 DNA follows: TGCGCCAGCAGCCGGATGACAGGGGAACGTGAGCAGTTCTTC. The genes are TRBV4-1 and TRBJ2-1; TRBD1 matches at 8 bases. V was clipped by 4 bases and J by 9 bases; unmatched bases: 8. Germline V CDR1 and CDR2: MGHRA, YSYEKL. The CDR3 spans 14 residues.

This chain connects TRBV11-3 to TRBJ2-1; TRBD2 is a possible D gene (6 bases). The CDR3 runs to 16 residues. The germline gives CDR1 SGHNT, CDR2 YENEEA. The germline V and J ends were trimmed by 4 bases and 0 bases, with 13 bases remaining between them. The CDR3 region has the DNA TGTGCCAGCAGCTCGGCGGGATCGAGCTCCTACAATGAGCAGTTCTTC. Translating it yields CASSSAGSSSYNEQFF. The variable domain in full, with the rest retrieved from reference TRBV11-3 and TRBJ2-1, is EAGVVQSPRYKIIEKKQPVAFWCNPISGHNTLYWYLQNLGQGPELLIRYENEEAVDDSQLPKDRFSAERLKGVDSTLKIQPAELGDSAVYLCASSSAGSSSYNEQFFGPGTRLTVL.

The rearrangement joins TRBV7-2 to TRBJ2-7, with 11 bases fitting TRBD1. J lost 1 base, V lost 4 bases, and 12 bases had no gene match. Germline V gives CDR1 SGHTA, CDR2 FQGNSA. The CDR3 has 18 residues. CDR3 in amino acids: CASSSPPWTGGLSYEQYF. The CDR3 coding sequence is TGTGCCAGCAGCTCACCACCCTGGACAGGGGGCTTATCCTACGAGCAGTACTTC. Full variable domain (rest looked up from reference TRBV7-2 and TRBJ2-7): GAGVSQSPSNKVTEKGKDVELRCDPISGHTALYWYRQSLGQGLEFLIYFQGNSAPDKSGLPSDRFSAERTGGSVSTLTIQRTQQEDSAVYLCASSSPPWTGGLSYEQYFGPGTRLTVT.

This chain uses TRBV5-8 with TRBJ2-6; possible D gene TRBD1, 5 bases. The CDR3 runs to 19 residues. Trimming pared 1 base from V and 1 base from J, leaving 18 bases between. The V gene's germline CDR1 is SGHTS and CDR2 YDEGEE. The CDR3 sequence: CASSLLQGNFASGANVLTF. CDR3 nucleotide sequence: TGTGCCAGCAGCTTGTTGCAGGGCAACTTTGCGTCTGGGGCCAACGTCCTGACTTTC.

The CDR3: CASSLGQVIPHNEQFF. CDR3 nucleotide sequence: TGTGCCAGCAGCTTGGGACAGGTGATTCCCCACAATGAGCAGTTCTTC. The chain recombines TRBV5-8 with TRBJ2-1; D perhaps matches TRBD1 (6 bases). The CDR3 extends over 16 amino acids. The germline V gene encodes CDR1 SGHTS and CDR2 YDEGEE. V lost 0 bases, J lost 5 bases, and 15 bases lay in between.

The chain combines TRBV7-2 with TRBJ1-2; 7 nucleotides agree with TRBD1. In germline, CDR1 is SGHTA, CDR2 FQGNSA. The CDR3 sequence is 16 residues long. The trim removed 5 bases at V and 4 bases at J, leaving 13 bases unmatched. The CDR3 loop is CASSMRTGRVGYGYTF. CDR3 nucleotides: TGTGCCAGCAGCATGAGGACAGGCCGAGTGGGCTATGGCTACACCTTC.

The chain joins TRBV9 to TRBJ2-3; D gene uncertain. Germline V gives CDR1 SGDLS, CDR2 YYNGEE. The V gene lost 4 bases and the J gene lost 8 bases, with 11 bases spanning the gap. The CDR3 runs to 12 residues. The CDR3 DNA sequence: TGTGCCAGCAGCCCCCCGACTGGTACGCAGTATTTT. Protein product: CASSPPTGTQYF.

Concerning this clone itself: Distinct nucleotide sequences in the sample also encode this CDR3. The rearrangement links TRBV11-2 to TRBJ1-1; TRBD1 aligns across 9 bases. Germline lookup yields CDR1 SGHAT and CDR2 FQNNGV. Trimming removed 1 base from V and 5 bases from J; junction bases left unmatched: 2. This CDR3 has 14 residues. The CDR3 loop reads CASSLVGTGTEAFF. DNA for the CDR3: TGTGCCAGCAGCTTAGTGGGGACAGGGACTGAAGCTTTCTTT.